What follows are 3 T cell receptor beta chains derived from one specimen sequenced in a study of T cells after yellow fever vaccination. Each CDR3 protein is one row after TCRdb ran MiXCR on the 5' RACE reads. This sample has around 50,000 distinct CDR3 sequences; roughly 7.5% occur once, and the top ten carry more than 25%. Specimen: CD8+ T cells sorted from PBMCs, collected roughly 15 days after the first yellow fever vaccination. Receptors originate from a man between 18 and 29 years old who received the YFV17D yellow fever vaccine.

A few counts support this clonotype. The chain couples TRBV5-4 to TRBJ2-2, with D uncertain. CDR3 length equals 15 residues. Per germline, CDR1 SGHNT and CDR2 YYREEE (reference sequence). Trimming removed 0 bases at V and 3 bases at J, with 9 bases between. The CDR3 bases are TGTGCCAGCAGCTTGGCGGCCAGCTACACCGGGGAGCTGTTTTTT. It is translated as CASSLAASYTGELFF. The full variable domain, its missing parts supplied by reference TRBV5-4 and TRBJ2-2, is ETGVTQSPTHLIKTRGQQVTLRCSSQSGHNTVSWYQQALGQGPQFIFQYYREEENGRGNFPPRFSGLQFPNYSSELNVNALELDDSALYLCASSLAASYTGELFFGEGSRLTVL.

This clonotype showed up many times. The rearrangement uses TRBV5-1 and TRBJ2-2, with D possibly TRBD2 on 5 matching bases. The germline CDR1 and CDR2 sequences are SGHRS and YFSETQ. The CDR3 extends over 15 amino acids. The germline V and J ends were trimmed by 4 bases and 7 bases, with 17 bases remaining between them. The CDR3 nucleotides read TGCGCCAGCAGCCCCCGGGGTCCTAAGAACGGGGAGCTGTTTTTT. This sequence encodes CASSPRGPKNGELFF.

This clonotype occurred many times. The chain recombines TRBV14 with TRBJ1-1, with 7 nucleotides matching TRBD1. Per the germline V gene, CDR1 is SGHDN and CDR2 is FVKESK. The trim removed 4 bases at V and 5 bases at J, leaving 10 bases unmatched. The CDR3 consists of 15 residues. This CDR3 reads CASSLIQGGRTEAFF. The CDR3 DNA is TGTGCCAGCAGCCTAATCCAGGGGGGAAGGACTGAAGCTTTCTTT.